This T cell receptor (beta chain) was found in a study of cytomegalovirus exposure and HLA in healthy donors. The PCR used 60 Vbeta and 13 Jbeta primers. Only in-frame clones appear in the TCRdb table, and some are missing; sequencing was by immunoSEQ multiplex PCR. Here the sample table reports about 140,000 clones. Germline V gene data show CDR1 as MNHEY and CDR2 as SVGAGI. The CDR3 contains 14 residues. With 7 bases removed from V and 1 base from J, the gap between germline ends came to 13 bases. Overall study results and limits: Presence/absence analyses assumed roughly uniform sequencing depth across donors. A later analysis associated 15,000 or so TCR beta sequences with HLA alleles at a 0.05 false discovery rate.

With regard to this clone: Its antigen is not known.

Sequencing was done on a sample of PBMCs. The sequence was obtained from a man between 35 and 55 years old in good health and CMV-seronegative. This rearrangement joins TRBV6-5 to TRBJ2-5, with D maybe TRBD1 (7 bases). CDR3 in amino acids: CASTAGGFQETQYF. DNA for the CDR3: TGTGCCAGCACCGCAGGGGGGTTCCAAGAGACCCAGTACTTC.